This TCR beta chain appears in the sequencing data of a study of beta chain features in type 1 diabetes. Findings and limits, study-wide: Among patients with Type 1 diabetes, TCRB CDR3s were moderately but significantly shorter in every one of the four CD4+ subsets. Sequencing from cDNA could over-represent high-TCR-expressing cells. Within the patient group, naive, central memory and Treg TCRB repertoires appeared more similar to each other than within healthy donors.

This clone appeared a few times. Its antigen is unidentified. Expressed TCRB transcripts were sequenced, since all the RNA that had been isolated was reverse transcribed. Profiled with immunoSEQ multiplex PCR; TCRdb holds only in-frame clones, not every one. The sample shows about 150,000 clones, 10% of them seen only once. V lost 3 bases, J lost 1 base, and 11 bases lay in between. The CDR3 runs 16 residues. From germline, CDR1 is SGHNT and CDR2 YYREEE (reference sequence). Input material: central memory CD4+ T cells from blood. The receptor was isolated from a young man with type 1 diabetes. The chain joins TRBV5-4 to TRBJ2-6; D remains unclear. The CDR3 coding sequence is TGTGCCAGCAGCTGGAGAATCGGATCTGGGGCCAACGTCCTGACTTTC. It yields the protein CASSWRIGSGANVLTF.